These T cell receptor beta chains were read from a single sample in a study of beta chain features in type 1 diabetes. The method was immunoSEQ multiplex PCR; TCRdb's version includes in-frame clones alone and lacks a portion of them. Of under 450,000 clones listed, about 14% were seen once; the top ten hold approximately 0.02%. Specimen: naive CD4+ T cells from blood. The receptors come from a woman younger than 35 in good health. Each CDR3 is given with its conserved first and last residue. The order of the fields is D gene, V gene, clone size, J gene, CDR3 DNA, CDR3 protein. A D gene is named only where the DNA matches it firmly. Not all rows give a size; the values are once, few, many and, for expanded clones, a class.

NA	TRBV28	NA	TRBJ1-5	TGTGCCAGCAGTTTTGGTGAGGGGACACGTAGCAATCAGCCCCAGCATTTT	CASSFGEGTRSNQPQHF
NA	TRBV29-1	NA	TRBJ1-1	TGCAGCGTTGAAGTCCCCTTATACAGTGTGGCTGAAGCTTTCTTT	CSVEVPLYSVAEAFF
NA	TRBV6-6	NA	TRBJ1-4	TGTGCCAGCAGCTTGGGACTGAAGAATGAAAAACTGTTTTTT	CASSLGLKNEKLFF
TRBD1	TRBV5-4	few	TRBJ2-1	TGTGCCAGCAGCTCGCCGGGACAGAGCTCCTACAATGAGCAGTTCTTC	CASSSPGQSSYNEQFF
TRBD1	TRBV29-1	NA	TRBJ2-3	TGCAGCGTTGGACAGGGTTGGGATACGCAGTATTTT	CSVGQGWDTQYF
NA	TRBV25-1	NA	TRBJ2-7	TGTGCCAGCAGTGAAGCAGGGTCCCTCGAGCAGTACTTC	CASSEAGSLEQYF
TRBD1	TRBV18	NA	TRBJ2-1	TGTGCCAGCTCACTAGACAGGGCAAGTAACGATGAGCAGTTCTTC	CASSLDRASNDEQFF
NA	TRBV7-2	NA	TRBJ2-1	TGTGCCAGCAGCTCAACTAGAACCCATGAGCAGTTCTTC	CASSSTRTHEQFF
TRBD2	TRBV18	few	TRBJ2-1	TGTGCCAGCTCACCAGGGACTAGCGTATACAATGAGCAGTTCTTC	CASSPGTSVYNEQFF
TRBD2	TRBV2	NA	TRBJ2-1	TGTGCCAGCAGGGCGACTAGCGGGAGTTACAATGAGCAGTTCTTC	CASRATSGSYNEQFF
NA	TRBV9	NA	TRBJ1-2	TGTGCCAGCAGCGTAGTAGGGACAAGCTATGGCTACACCTTC	CASSVVGTSYGYTF
TRBD1	TRBV7-9	NA	TRBJ2-5	TGTGCCAGCAGCTCGGACAGGGGCTGGGAGACCCAGTACTTC	CASSSDRGWETQYF
NA	TRBV7-9	few	TRBJ2-7	TGTGCCAGCAGCTCATACGAGCAGTACTTC	CASSSYEQYF
NA	TRBV29-1	NA	TRBJ1-1	TGCAGCGTTGATAGGAGGGGAAGAGGCACTGAAGCTTTCTTT	CSVDRRGRGTEAFF
TRBD1	TRBV9	few	TRBJ1-1	TGTGCCAGCAGCGCCACGGGGACAGGGTACACTGAAGCTTTCTTT	CASSATGTGYTEAFF
NA	TRBV6-6	once	TRBJ2-5	TGTGCCAGCAGTTACTTGAGCGGAGAAGAGACCCAGTACTTC	CASSYLSGEETQYF
TRBD1	TRBV30	NA	TRBJ2-1	TGTGCCTGGAGGTCCACCGGGACAGGGCGAGGCAATGAGCAGTTCTTC	CAWRSTGTGRGNEQFF
TRBD1	TRBV29-1	NA	TRBJ1-2	TGCAGCGCTGGGGGGGGACAGGGCGCCTATGGCTACACCTTC	CSAGGGQGAYGYTF
NA	TRBV30	few	TRBJ1-2	TGTGCCTGGAGTGTACCGGAGAAGCTTTACACCTTC	CAWSVPEKLYTF
NA	TRBV2	few	TRBJ1-5	TGTGCCAGCAGTGAATGGTCAGGGATGGGCAATCAGCCCCAGCATTTT	CASSEWSGMGNQPQHF
NA	TRBV7-9	few	TRBJ2-7	TGTGCCAGCAGCTTAGACACAGGCCCCTACGAGCAGTACTTC	CASSLDTGPYEQYF
NA	TRBV30	NA	TRBJ1-5	TGTGCCTGGAGCGCCCAGGGGAATCAGCCCCAGCATTTT	CAWSAQGNQPQHF
NA	TRBV18	few	TRBJ2-3	TGTGCCAGCTCACCACGGTCTAGTATGGTAGATACGCAGTATTTT	CASSPRSSMVDTQYF
TRBD2	TRBV15	once	TRBJ2-1	TGTGCCACCAGCATACGTCAAGGACTAGCGGGAGGTAATGAGCAGTTCTTC	CATSIRQGLAGGNEQFF
NA	TRBV9	few	TRBJ1-4	TGTGCCAGCAGCGTAGGAGGGTTTAATGAAAAACTGTTTTTT	CASSVGGFNEKLFF
NA	TRBV5-1	NA	TRBJ2-5	TGCGCCAGCAGCCCACGGGTTCCAGAGACCCAGTACTTC	CASSPRVPETQYF